The text below deals with one T cell receptor beta chain. This sample was taken from a study of blood T cells in healthy people across ages. Deletions cut 0 bases from V and 5 bases from J, with 10 bases between. Germline V gives CDR1 SGHTA, CDR2 FQGNSA. CDR3 size: 14 residues. Sample-barcoded 5' priming and a J-beta primer mix drove a second PCR of 7 to 11 cycles. TCRdb redid the calling of the 5' RACE reads with MiXCR, one entry per CDR3 protein. Counted here are more than 1,400,000 distinct CDR3 sequences, roughly 40% occurring once; the ten biggest clones make up 6.5% to 10%. This TCR came from a woman under 30 in good health. Input material: blood. This chain connects TRBV7-2 to TRBJ2-5; D is unresolved. The CDR3 protein is CASSLAPVGETQYF. In nucleotides, the CDR3 is TGTGCCAGCAGCTTAGCGCCCGTTGGGGAGACCCAGTACTTC.